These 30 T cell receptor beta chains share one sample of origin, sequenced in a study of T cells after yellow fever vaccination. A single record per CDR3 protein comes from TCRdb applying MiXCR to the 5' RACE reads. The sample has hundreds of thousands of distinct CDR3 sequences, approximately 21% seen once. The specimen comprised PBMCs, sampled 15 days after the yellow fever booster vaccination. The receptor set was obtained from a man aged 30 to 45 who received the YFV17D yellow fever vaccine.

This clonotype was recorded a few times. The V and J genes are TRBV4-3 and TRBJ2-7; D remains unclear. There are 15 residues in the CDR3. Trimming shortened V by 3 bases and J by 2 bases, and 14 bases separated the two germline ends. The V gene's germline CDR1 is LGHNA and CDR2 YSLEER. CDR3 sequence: CASSHNLRDTYEQYF. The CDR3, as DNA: TGCGCCAGCAGCCATAATCTCCGAGACACCTACGAGCAGTACTTC.

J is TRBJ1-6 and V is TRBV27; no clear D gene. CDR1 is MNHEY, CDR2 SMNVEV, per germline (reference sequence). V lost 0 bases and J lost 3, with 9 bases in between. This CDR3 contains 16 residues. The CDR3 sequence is CASSLSARIYNSPLHF. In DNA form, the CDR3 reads TGTGCCAGCAGTTTATCCGCGAGGATCTATAATTCACCCCTCCACTTT.

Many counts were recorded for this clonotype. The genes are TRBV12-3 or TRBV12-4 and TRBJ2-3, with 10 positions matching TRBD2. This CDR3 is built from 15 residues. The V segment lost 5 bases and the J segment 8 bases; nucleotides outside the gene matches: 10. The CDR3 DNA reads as TGTGCCAGCAGTCCCGGACTAGCGGCTTCACCTACGCAGTATTTT. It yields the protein CASSPGLAASPTQYF.

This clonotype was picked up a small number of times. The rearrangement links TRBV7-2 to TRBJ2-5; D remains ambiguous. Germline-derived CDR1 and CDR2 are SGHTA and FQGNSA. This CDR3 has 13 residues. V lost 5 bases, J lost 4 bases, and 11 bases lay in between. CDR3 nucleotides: TGTGCCAGCAGCCCCCAAATCCGAGAGACCCAGTACTTC. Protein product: CASSPQIRETQYF.

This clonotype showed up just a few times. The CDR3 is CASSFRLAGGETQYF. The CDR3, as DNA: TGTGCCAGCAGCTTTCGGCTAGCAGGGGGGGAGACCCAGTACTTC. The J gene is TRBJ2-5, the V gene TRBV7-2, with D perhaps TRBD1 (7 bases). CDR1 is SGHTA, CDR2 FQGNSA, per germline. This CDR3 spans 15 amino acids. V was pared by 3 bases and J by 5 bases, with 16 bases between.

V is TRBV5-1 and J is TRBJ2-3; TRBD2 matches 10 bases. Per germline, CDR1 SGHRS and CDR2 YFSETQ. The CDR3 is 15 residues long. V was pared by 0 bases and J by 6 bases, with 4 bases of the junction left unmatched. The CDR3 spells CASSLGDSGRDTQYF. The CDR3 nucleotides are TGCGCCAGCAGCTTGGGTGATAGCGGGAGGGATACGCAGTATTTT.

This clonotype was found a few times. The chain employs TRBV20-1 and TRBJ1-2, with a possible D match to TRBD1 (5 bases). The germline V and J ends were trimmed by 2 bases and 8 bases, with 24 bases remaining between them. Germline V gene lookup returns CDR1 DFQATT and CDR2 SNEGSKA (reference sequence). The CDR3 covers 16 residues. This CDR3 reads CSARQIEGVLGWGYTF. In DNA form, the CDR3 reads TGCAGTGCTAGACAAATCGAAGGGGTGCTCGGTTGGGGCTACACCTTC.

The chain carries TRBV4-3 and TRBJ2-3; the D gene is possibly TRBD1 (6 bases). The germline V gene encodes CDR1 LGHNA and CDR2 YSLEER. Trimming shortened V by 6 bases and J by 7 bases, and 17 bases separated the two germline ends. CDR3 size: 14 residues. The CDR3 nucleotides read TGCGCCAGCAGTTGGGACAACTTCGGGAATACGCAGTATTTT. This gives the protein CASSWDNFGNTQYF.

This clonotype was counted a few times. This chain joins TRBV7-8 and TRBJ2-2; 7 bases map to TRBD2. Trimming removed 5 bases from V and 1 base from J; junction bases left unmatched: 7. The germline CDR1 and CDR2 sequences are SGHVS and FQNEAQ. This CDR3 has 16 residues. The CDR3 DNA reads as TGTGCCAGCAGCGGGGCTAGCGGTTTGAACACCGGGGAGCTGTTTTTT. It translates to CASSGASGLNTGELFF.

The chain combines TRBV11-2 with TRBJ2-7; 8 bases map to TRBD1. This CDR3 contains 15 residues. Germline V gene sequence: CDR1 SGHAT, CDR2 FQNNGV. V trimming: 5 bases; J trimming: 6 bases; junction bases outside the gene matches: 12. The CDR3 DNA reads TGTGCCAGCAGCCCAGGACGGGACAGGAGGTCCGAGCAGTACTTC. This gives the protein CASSPGRDRRSEQYF.

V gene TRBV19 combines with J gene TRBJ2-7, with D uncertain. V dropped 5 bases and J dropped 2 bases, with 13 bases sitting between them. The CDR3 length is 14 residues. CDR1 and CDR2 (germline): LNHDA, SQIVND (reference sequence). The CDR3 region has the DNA TGTGCCAGTAGTTCCCTGTTGGCCCCCTACGAGCAGTACTTC. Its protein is CASSSLLAPYEQYF.

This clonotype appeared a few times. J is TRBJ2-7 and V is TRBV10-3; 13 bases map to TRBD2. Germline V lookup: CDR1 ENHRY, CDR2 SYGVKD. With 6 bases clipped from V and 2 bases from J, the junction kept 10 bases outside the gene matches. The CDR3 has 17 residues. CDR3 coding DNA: TGTGCCATCAGGGGGGGACAGGGGACTAGCGGGACCTACGAGCAGTACTTC. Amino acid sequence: CAIRGGQGTSGTYEQYF.

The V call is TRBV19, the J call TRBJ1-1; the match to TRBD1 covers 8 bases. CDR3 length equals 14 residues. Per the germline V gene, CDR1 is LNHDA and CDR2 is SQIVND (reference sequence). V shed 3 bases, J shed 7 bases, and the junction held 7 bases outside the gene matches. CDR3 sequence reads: CASSIQGAVVEAFF. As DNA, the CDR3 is TGTGCCAGTAGTATTCAGGGGGCGGTTGTTGAAGCTTTCTTT.

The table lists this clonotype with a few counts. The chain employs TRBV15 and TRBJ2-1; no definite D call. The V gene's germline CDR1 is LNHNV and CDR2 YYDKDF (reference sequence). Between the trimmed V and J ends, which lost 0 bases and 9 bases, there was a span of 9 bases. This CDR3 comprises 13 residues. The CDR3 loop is CATSRDFKGEQFF. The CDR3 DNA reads TGTGCCACCAGCAGAGATTTTAAGGGTGAGCAGTTCTTC.

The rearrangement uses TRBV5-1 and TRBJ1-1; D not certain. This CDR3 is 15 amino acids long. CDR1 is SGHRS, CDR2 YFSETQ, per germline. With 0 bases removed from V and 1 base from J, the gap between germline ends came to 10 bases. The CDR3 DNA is TGCGCCAGCAGCTTGGTTCCAGCCACGAACACTGAAGCTTTCTTT. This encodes CASSLVPATNTEAFF.

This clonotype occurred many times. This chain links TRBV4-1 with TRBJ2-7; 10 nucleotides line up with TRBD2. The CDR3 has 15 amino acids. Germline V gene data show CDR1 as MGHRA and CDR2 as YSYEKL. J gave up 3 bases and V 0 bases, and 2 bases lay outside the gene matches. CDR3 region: CASSQETSGYYEQYF. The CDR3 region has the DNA TGCGCCAGCAGCCAAGAGACTAGCGGGTACTACGAGCAGTACTTC.

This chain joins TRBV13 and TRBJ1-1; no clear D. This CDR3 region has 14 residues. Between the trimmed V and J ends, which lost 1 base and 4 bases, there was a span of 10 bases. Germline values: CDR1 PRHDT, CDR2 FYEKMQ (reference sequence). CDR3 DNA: TGTGCCAGCAGCTTAGTTACTCCAGGCACTGAAGCTTTCTTT. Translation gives CASSLVTPGTEAFF.

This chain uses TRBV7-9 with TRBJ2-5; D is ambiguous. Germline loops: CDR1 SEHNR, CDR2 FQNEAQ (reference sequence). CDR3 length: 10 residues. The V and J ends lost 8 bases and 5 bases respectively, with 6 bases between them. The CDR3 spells CASHGETQYF. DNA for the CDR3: TGTGCCAGCCATGGGGAGACCCAGTACTTC.

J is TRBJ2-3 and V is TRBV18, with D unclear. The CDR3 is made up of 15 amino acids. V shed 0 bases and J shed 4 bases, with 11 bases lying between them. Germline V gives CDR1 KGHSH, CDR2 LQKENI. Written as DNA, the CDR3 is TGTGCCAGCTCACCACCGGGTTTGAGAGCAGATACGCAGTATTTT. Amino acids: CASSPPGLRADTQYF.

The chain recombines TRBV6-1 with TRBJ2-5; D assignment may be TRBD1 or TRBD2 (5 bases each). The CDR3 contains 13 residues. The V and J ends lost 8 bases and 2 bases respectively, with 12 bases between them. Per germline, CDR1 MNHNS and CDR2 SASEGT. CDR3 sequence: CASEGTPQETQYF. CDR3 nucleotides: TGTGCCAGCGAGGGGACCCCTCAAGAGACCCAGTACTTC.

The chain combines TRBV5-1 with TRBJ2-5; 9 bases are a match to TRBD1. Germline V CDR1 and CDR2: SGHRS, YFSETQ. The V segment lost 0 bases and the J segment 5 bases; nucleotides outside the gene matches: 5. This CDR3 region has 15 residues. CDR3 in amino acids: CASSLVGQGSETQYF. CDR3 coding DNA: TGCGCCAGCAGCTTGGTCGGACAGGGGAGTGAGACCCAGTACTTC.

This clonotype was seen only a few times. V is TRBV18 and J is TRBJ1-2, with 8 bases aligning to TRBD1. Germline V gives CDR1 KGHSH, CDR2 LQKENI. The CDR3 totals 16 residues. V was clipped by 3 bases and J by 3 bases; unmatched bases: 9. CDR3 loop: CASSPEHGQGDYGYTF. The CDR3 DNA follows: TGTGCCAGCTCACCGGAACACGGACAGGGTGACTATGGCTACACCTTC.

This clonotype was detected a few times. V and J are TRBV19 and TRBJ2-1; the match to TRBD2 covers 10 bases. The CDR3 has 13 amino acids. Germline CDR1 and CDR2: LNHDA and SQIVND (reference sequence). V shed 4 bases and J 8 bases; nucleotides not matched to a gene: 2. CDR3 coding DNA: TGTGCCAGTAGTAAGACTAGCGGGCATGAGCAGTTCTTC. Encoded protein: CASSKTSGHEQFF.

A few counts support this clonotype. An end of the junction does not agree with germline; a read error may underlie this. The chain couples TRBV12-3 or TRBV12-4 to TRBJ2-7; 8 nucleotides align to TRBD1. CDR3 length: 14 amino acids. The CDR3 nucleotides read TGTGCCAGCAGTCCCGGGACAGGAGGCTACGGGCAGTACTTC. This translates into CASSPGTGGYGQYF.

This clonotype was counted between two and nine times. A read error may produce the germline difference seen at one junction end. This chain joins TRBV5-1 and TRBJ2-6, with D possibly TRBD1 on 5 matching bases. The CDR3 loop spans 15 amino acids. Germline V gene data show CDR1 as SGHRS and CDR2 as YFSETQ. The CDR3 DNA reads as TGTGCCAGCAGTCTGACAGTCTCTGGGGCCAACGTCCTGACTTTC. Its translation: CASSLTVSGANVLTF.

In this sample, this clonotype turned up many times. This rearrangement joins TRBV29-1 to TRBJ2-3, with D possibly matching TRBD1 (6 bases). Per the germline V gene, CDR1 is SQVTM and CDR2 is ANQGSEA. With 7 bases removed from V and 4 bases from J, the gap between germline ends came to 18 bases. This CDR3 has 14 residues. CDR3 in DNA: TGCAGCGGGCAAGGGGGTGAAGCGGCAGATACGCAGTATTTT. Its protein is CSGQGGEAADTQYF.

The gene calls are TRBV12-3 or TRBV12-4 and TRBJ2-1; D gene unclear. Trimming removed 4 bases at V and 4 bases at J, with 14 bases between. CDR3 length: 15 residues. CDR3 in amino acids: CASSWMVGPYNEQFF. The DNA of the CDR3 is TGTGCCAGCAGTTGGATGGTCGGGCCATACAATGAGCAGTTCTTC.

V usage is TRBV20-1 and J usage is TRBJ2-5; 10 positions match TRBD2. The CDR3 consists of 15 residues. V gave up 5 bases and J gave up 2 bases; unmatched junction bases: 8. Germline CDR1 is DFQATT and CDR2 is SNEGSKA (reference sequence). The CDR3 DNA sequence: TGCAGTGCTTCTCCGGGACTAGCGCGACAAGAGACCCAGTACTTC. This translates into CSASPGLARQETQYF.

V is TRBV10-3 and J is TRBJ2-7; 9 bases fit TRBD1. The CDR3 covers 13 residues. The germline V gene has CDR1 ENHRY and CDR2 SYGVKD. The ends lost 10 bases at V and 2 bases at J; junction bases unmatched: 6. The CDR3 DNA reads TGTGCCACCGGGGACAGGGCACCCTACGAGCAGTACTTC. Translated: CATGDRAPYEQYF.

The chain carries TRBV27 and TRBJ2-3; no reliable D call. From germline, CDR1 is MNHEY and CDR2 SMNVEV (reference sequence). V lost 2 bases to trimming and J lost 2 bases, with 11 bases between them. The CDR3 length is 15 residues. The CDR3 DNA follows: TGTGCCAGCAGTTTAGGGCCTAGACCCACAGATACGCAGTATTTT. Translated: CASSLGPRPTDTQYF.